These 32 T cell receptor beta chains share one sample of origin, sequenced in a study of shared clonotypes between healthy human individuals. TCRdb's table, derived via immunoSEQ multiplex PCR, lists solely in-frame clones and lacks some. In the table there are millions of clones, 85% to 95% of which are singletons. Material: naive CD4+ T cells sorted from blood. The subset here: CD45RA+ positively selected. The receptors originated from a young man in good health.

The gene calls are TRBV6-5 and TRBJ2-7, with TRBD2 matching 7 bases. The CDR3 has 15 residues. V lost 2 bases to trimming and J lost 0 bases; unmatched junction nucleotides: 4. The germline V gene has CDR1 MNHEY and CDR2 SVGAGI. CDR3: CASSYHGRSSYEQYF. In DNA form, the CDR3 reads TGTGCCAGCAGTTACCACGGGAGGAGCTCCTACGAGCAGTACTTC.

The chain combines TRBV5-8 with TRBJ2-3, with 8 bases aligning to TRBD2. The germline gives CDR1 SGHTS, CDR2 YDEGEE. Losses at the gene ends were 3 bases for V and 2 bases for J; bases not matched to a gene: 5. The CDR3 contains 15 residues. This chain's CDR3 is CASSSPLADTDTQYF. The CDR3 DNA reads TGTGCCAGCAGCTCCCCACTAGCGGACACAGATACGCAGTATTTT.

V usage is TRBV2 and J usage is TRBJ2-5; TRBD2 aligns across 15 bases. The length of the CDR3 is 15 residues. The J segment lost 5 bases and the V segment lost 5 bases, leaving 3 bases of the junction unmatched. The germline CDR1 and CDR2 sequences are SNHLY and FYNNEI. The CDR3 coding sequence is TGTGCCAGCAGTAGGACTAGCGGGAGGGCGGAGACCCAGTACTTC. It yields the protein CASSRTSGRAETQYF.

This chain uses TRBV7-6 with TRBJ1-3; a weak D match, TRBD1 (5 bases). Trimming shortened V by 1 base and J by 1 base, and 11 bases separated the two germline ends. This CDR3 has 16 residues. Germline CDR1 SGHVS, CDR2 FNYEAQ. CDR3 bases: TGTGCCAGCAGCTTAGGACAGTTACTATCTGGAAACACCATATATTTT. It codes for CASSLGQLLSGNTIYF.

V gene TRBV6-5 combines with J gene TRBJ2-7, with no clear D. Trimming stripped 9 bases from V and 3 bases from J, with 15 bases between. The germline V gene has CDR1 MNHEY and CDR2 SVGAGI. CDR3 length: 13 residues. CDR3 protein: CASKTGLIYEQYF. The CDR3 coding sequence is TGTGCCAGTAAGACCGGGCTAATCTACGAGCAGTACTTC.

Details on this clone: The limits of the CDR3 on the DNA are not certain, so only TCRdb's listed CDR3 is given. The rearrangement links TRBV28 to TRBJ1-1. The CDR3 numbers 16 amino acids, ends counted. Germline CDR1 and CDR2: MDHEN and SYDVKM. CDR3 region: CASSLPFGGGNTEVFF.

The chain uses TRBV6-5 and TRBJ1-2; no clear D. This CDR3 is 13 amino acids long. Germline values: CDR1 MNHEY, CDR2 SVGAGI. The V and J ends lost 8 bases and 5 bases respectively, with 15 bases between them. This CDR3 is CASSTPGGYGYTF. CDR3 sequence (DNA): TGTGCCAGCTCTACGCCGGGAGGGTATGGCTACACCTTC.

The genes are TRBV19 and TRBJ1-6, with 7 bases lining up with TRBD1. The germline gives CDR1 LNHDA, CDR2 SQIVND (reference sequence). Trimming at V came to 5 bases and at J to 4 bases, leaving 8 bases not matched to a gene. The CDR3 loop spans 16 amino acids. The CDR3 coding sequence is TGTGCCAGTAGTGTTACGGGACAGCCATATAATTCACCCCTCCACTTT. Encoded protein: CASSVTGQPYNSPLHF. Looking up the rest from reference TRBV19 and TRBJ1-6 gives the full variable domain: DGGITQSPKYLFRKEGQNVTLSCEQNLNHDAMYWYRQDPGQGLRLIYYSQIVNDFQKGDIAEGYSVSREKKESFPLTVTSAQKNPTAFYLCASSVTGQPYNSPLHFGNGTRLTVT.

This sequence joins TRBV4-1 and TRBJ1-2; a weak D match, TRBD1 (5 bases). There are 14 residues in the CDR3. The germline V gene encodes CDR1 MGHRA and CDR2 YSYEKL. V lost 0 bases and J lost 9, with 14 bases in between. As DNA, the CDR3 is TGCGCCAGCAGCCAAGATGCCAGGGTTGGTAGCTACACCTTC. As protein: CASSQDARVGSYTF.

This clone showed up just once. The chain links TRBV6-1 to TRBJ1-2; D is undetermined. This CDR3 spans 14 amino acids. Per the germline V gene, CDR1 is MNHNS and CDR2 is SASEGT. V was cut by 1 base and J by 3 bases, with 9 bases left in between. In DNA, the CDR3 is TGTGCCAGCAGTGAAGGCCACGGATACTATGGCTACACCTTC. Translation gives CASSEGHGYYGYTF.

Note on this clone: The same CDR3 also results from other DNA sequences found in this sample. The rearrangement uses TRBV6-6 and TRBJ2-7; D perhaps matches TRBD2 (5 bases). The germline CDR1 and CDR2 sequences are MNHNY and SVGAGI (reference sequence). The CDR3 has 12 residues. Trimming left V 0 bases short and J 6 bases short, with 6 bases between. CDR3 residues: CASSYSRGEQYF. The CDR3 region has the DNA TGTGCCAGCAGTTACTCCCGGGGCGAGCAGTACTTC.

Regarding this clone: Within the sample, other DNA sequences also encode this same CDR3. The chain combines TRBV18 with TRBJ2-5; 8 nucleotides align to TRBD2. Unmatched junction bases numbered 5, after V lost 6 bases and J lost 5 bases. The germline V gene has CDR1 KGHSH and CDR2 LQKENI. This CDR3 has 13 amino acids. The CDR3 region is CASSPTSAETQYF. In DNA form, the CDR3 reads TGTGCCAGCTCCCCGACTAGCGCGGAGACCCAGTACTTC.

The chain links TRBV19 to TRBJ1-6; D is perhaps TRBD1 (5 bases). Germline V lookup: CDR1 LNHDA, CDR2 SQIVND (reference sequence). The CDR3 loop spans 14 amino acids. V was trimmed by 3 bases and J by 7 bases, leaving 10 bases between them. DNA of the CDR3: TGTGCCAGTAGTATCAGGGTATGGAATTCACCCCTCCACTTT. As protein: CASSIRVWNSPLHF.

This chain's CDR3 is CASSQAGQKPHEQYF. In DNA form, the CDR3 reads TGCGCCAGCAGCCAAGCGGGACAGAAGCCACACGAGCAGTACTTC. The chain joins TRBV4-1 to TRBJ2-7; 7 bases are shared with TRBD1. The CDR3 contains 15 residues. J lost 5 bases, V lost 1 base, and 8 bases had no gene match. Germline-derived CDR1 and CDR2 are MGHRA and YSYEKL.

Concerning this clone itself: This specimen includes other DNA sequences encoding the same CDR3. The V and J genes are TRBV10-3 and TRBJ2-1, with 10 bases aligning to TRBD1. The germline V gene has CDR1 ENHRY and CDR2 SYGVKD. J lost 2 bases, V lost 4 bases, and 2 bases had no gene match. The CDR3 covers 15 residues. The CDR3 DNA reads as TGTGCCATCAGTGGCGGACAGGGGGCCTACAATGAGCAGTTCTTC. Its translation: CAISGGQGAYNEQFF.

CDR3 DNA sequence: TGTGCCAGCAGCTTAGTGGGACAGGGTTTAGGCATTCAGTACTTC. Amino acid sequence: CASSLVGQGLGIQYF. The chain uses TRBV7-2 and TRBJ2-4; the match to TRBD1 covers 9 bases. CDR1 and CDR2 (germline): SGHTA, FQGNSA. This CDR3 has 15 residues. V was pared by 1 base and J by 9 bases, with 7 bases of the junction left unmatched.

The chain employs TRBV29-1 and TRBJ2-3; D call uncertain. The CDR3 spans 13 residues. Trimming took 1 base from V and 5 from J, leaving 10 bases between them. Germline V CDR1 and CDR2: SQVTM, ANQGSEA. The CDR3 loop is CSVEGGVGDTQYF. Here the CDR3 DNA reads TGCAGCGTTGAAGGCGGAGTAGGAGATACGCAGTATTTT.

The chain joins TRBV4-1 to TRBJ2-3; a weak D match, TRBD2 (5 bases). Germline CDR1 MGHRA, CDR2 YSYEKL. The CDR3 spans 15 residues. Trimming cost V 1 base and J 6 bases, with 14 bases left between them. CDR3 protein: CASSQVGLLGDTQYF. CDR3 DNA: TGCGCCAGCAGCCAAGTGGGTCTACTAGGGGATACGCAGTATTTT.

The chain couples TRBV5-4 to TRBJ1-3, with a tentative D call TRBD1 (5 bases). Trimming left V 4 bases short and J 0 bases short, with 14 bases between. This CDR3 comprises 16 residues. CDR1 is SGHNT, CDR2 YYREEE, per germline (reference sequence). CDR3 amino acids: CASSGKIGTSGNTIYF. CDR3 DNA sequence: TGTGCCAGCAGCGGTAAGATAGGGACCTCTGGAAACACCATATATTTT.

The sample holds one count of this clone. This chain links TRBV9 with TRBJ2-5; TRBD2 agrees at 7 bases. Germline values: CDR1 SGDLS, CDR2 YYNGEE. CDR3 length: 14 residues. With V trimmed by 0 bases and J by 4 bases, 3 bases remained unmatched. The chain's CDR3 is CASSVVGLGETQYF. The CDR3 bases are TGTGCCAGCAGCGTAGTTGGACTAGGAGAGACCCAGTACTTC.

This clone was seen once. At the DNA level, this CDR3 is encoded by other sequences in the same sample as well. The CDR3: CASSLAPGEQFF. CDR3 nucleotide sequence: TGTGCCAGCAGCTTAGCGCCGGGCGAGCAGTTCTTC. This rearrangement joins TRBV7-9 to TRBJ2-1; the D is unclear. There are 12 residues in the CDR3. CDR1 is SEHNR and CDR2 is FQNEAQ in the germline V gene (reference sequence). Trimming removed 0 bases from V and 10 bases from J, with 7 bases in between.

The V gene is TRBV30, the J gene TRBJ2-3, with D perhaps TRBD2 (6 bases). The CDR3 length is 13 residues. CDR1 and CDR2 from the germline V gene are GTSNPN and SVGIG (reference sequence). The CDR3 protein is CATERVGEDTQYF. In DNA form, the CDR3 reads TGTGCGACAGAGCGGGTAGGGGAGGATACGCAGTATTTT.

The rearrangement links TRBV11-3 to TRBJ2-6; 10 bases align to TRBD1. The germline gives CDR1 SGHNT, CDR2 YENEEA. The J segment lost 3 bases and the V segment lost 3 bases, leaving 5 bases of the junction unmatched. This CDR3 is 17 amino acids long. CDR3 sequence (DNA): TGTGCCAGCAGCTTCACCGGGACAGGGGTTGGGGCCAACGTCCTGACTTTC. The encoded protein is CASSFTGTGVGANVLTF. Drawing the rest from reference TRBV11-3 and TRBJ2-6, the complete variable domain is EAGVVQSPRYKIIEKKQPVAFWCNPISGHNTLYWYLQNLGQGPELLIRYENEEAVDDSQLPKDRFSAERLKGVDSTLKIQPAELGDSAVYLCASSFTGTGVGANVLTFGAGSRLTVL.

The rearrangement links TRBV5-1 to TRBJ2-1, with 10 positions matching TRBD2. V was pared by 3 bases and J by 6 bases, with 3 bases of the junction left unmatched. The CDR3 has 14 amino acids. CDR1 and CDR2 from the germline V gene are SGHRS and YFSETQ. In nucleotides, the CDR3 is TGCGCCAGCAGCTCCGGACTAGCGGTCAATGAGCAGTTCTTC. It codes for CASSSGLAVNEQFF.

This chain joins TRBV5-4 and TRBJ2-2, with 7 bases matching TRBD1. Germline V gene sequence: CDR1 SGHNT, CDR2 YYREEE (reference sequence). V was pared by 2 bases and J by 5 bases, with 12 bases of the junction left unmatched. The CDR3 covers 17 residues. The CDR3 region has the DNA TGTGCCAGCAGCTTCGGGCCTGGACAGGAAAAGACCGGGGAGCTGTTTTTT. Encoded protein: CASSFGPGQEKTGELFF.

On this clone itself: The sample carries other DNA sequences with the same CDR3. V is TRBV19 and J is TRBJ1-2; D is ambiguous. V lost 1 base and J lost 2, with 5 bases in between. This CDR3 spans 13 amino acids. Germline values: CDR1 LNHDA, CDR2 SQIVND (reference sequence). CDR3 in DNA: TGTGCCAGTAGTATAGTAGGGAACTATGGCTACACCTTC. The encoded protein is CASSIVGNYGYTF.

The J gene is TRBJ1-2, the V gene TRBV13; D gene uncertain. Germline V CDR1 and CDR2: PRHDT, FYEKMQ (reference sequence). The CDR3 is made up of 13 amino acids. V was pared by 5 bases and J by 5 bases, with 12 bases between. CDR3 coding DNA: TGTGCCAGCAGCCGTAGTGAAAGGTATGGCTACACCTTC. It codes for CASSRSERYGYTF.

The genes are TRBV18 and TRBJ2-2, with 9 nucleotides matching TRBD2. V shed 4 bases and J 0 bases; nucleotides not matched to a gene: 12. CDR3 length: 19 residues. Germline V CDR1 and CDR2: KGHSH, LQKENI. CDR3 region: CASSRPGRTSVANTGELFF. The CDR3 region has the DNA TGTGCCAGCTCACGCCCCGGGAGGACTAGCGTTGCGAACACCGGGGAGCTGTTTTTT.

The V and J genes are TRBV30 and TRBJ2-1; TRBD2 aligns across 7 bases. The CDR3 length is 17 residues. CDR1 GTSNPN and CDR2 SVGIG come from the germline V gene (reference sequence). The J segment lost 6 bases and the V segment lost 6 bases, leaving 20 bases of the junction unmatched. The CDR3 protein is CACTGGRDSITGNEQFF. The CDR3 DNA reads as TGTGCCTGCACGGGGGGTAGGGACTCCATTACGGGCAATGAGCAGTTCTTC.

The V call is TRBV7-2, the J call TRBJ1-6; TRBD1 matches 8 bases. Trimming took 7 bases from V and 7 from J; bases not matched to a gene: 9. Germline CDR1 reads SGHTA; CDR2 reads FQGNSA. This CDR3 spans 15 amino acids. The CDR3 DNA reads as TGTGCCAGCACCTTGGACAGGGCTGAAAATTCACCCCTCCACTTT. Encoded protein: CASTLDRAENSPLHF.

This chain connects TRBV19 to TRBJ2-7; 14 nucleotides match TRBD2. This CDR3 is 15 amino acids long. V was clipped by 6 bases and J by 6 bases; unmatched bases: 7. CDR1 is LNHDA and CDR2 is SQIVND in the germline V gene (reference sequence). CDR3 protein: CASSPGTSGSAEQYF. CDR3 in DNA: TGTGCCAGTAGCCCCGGGACTAGCGGGAGCGCCGAGCAGTACTTC.

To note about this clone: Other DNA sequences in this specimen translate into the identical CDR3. For the CDR3, the DNA is TGTGCCAGCAGTTTGAGGGGTGCCCAGCCCCAGCATTTT. Translated, it gives CASSLRGAQPQHF. The J gene is TRBJ1-5, the V gene TRBV28, with TRBD1 as a possible D gene (5 bases). Germline V gene data show CDR1 as MDHEN and CDR2 as SYDVKM. This CDR3 is 13 amino acids long. Trimming took 3 bases from V and 7 from J, leaving 10 bases between them.